A single T cell receptor beta chain is shown here with its context. This PCR relied on a set of 60 Vbeta primers and 13 Jbeta primers. Measured with immunoSEQ multiplex PCR; TCRdb has only the in-frame clones, and not every one. The table lists fewer than 250,000 clones, around 75% of them singletons. This CDR3 region has 14 residues. Losses at the gene ends were 6 bases for V and 5 bases for J; bases not matched to a gene: 7. The germline V gene has CDR1 SNHLY and CDR2 FYNNEI. The data were obtained in a study of cytomegalovirus exposure and HLA in healthy donors. This receptor was taken from a woman aged 25 to 45 in good health and CMV-seropositive. This chain connects TRBV2 to TRBJ2-7, with 10 bases lining up with TRBD1. Sequenced: PBMCs. As DNA, the CDR3 is TGTGCCAGCAGGGGGACAGGGGCGCCCGACGAGCAGTACTTC. As protein: CASRGTGAPDEQYF. Full variable domain (outside the CDR3, taken from reference TRBV2 and TRBJ2-7): EPEVTQTPSHQVTQMGQEVILRCVPISNHLYFYWYRQILGQKVEFLVSFYNNEISEKSEIFDDQFSVERPDGSNFTLKIRSTKLEDSAMYFCASRGTGAPDEQYFGPGTRLTVT.